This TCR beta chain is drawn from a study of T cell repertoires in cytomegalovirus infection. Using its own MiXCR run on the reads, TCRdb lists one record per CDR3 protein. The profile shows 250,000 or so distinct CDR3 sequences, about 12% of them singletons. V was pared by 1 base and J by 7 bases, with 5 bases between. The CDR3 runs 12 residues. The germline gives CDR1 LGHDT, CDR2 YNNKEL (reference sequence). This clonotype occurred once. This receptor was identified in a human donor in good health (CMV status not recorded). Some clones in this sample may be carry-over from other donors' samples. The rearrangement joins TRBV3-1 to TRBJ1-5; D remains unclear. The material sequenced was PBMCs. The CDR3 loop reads CASSQGRQPQHF. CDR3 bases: TGTGCCAGCAGCCAAGGCCGACAGCCCCAGCATTTT. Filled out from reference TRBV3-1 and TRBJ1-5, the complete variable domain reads DTAVSQTPKYLVTQMGNDKSIKCEQNLGHDTMYWYKQDSKKFLKIMFSYNNKELIINETVPNRFSPKSPDKAHLNLHINSLELGDSAVYFCASSQGRQPQHFGDGTRLSIL.